A single sample is the source of the 2 T cell receptor beta chains below, sequenced in a study of T-cell memory formation after mild COVID-19. TCRdb reprocessed the 5' RACE reads via MiXCR and lists one record per CDR3 protein. The data contain about 400,000 distinct CDR3 sequences, 15% to 20% of them singletons. The sample comprised PBMCs or a T cell subset sorted from them (not recorded which). These receptors all come from a man aged 18 to 29 who had mild COVID-19 (a few samples of this study predate the infection). Cell type and time point are not known.

The chain links TRBV4-3 to TRBJ2-1; tentatively, D is TRBD1 or TRBD2 (7 bases each). CDR1 LGHNA and CDR2 YSLEER come from the germline V gene. The CDR3 has 16 residues. V lost 0 bases, J lost 10 bases, and 19 bases lay in between. The CDR3 reads CASSQDTWTAGQEQFF. CDR3 coding DNA: TGCGCCAGCAGCCAAGACACCTGGACAGCGGGACAGGAGCAGTTCTTC.

The rearrangement links TRBV5-6 to TRBJ1-2; 9 nucleotides line up with TRBD1. This CDR3 has 15 residues. Germline CDR1 SGHDT, CDR2 YYEEEE. V was clipped by 4 bases and J by 0 bases; unmatched bases: 4. The CDR3 sequence is CASSPDRGANYGYTF. The CDR3 DNA reads as TGTGCCAGCAGCCCGGACAGGGGAGCTAACTATGGCTACACCTTC.